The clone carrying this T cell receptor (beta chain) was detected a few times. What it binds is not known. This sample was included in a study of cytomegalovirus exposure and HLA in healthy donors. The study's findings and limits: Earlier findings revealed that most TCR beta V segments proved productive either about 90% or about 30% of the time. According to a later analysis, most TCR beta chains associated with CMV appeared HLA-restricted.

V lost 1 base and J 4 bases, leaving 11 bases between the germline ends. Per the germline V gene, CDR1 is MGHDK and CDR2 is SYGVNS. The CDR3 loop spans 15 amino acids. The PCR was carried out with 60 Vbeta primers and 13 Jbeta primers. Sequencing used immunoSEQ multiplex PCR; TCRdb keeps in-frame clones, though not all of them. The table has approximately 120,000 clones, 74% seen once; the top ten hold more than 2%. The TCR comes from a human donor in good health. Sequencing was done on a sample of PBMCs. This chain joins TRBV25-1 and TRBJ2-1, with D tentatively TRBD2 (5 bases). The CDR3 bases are TGTGCCAGCAGTGAATGGCAGTCGGGGTACAATGAGCAGTTCTTC. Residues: CASSEWQSGYNEQFF. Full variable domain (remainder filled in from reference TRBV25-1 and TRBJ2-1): EADIYQTPRYLVIGTGKKITLECSQTMGHDKMYWYQQDPGMELHLIHYSYGVNSTEKGDLSSESTVSRIRTEHFPLTLESARPSHTSQYLCASSEWQSGYNEQFFGPGTRLTVL.